One and the same sample provided the 6 T cell receptor beta chains below, sequenced in a study of blood T cell repertoires in COVID-19. Only in-frame clones appear in the TCRdb table, and some are missing; sequencing was by immunoSEQ multiplex PCR. The sample includes about 170,000 clones, around 87% of them seen just once. Input material: peripheral blood. The receptors here all came from a woman of 80 years or more with COVID-19, enrolled during active disease.

V usage is TRBV3-1 (or the pseudogene TRBV3-2) and J usage is TRBJ2-2; 7 nucleotides match TRBD1. This CDR3 has 15 residues. Unmatched junction bases numbered 3, after V lost 0 bases and J lost 5 bases. The germline gives CDR1 LGHDT, CDR2 YNNKEL (reference sequence). DNA of the CDR3: TGTGCCAGCAGCCAAGAAGGCAGGGGGACCGGGGAGCTGTTTTTT. It translates to CASSQEGRGTGELFF.

The chain carries TRBV19 and TRBJ1-1, with D possibly TRBD1 on 6 matching bases. The ends were cut back, 3 bases at V and 1 base at J, with 12 bases in the middle. The germline V gene has CDR1 LNHDA and CDR2 SQIVND (reference sequence). This CDR3 spans 15 amino acids. CDR3 protein: CASSIGGAPNTEAFF. Here the CDR3 DNA reads TGTGCCAGTAGTATTGGGGGGGCCCCGAACACTGAAGCTTTCTTT.

This clone occurred once. This chain uses TRBV5-8 with TRBJ2-7; the match to TRBD2 covers 8 bases. The V gene end was trimmed by 0 bases and the J gene end by 0 bases; junction bases not matched to a gene: 2. This CDR3 contains 15 residues. Germline CDR1 reads SGHTS; CDR2 reads YDEGEE. Here the CDR3 reads CASSLAGGLSYEQYF. Here the CDR3 DNA reads TGTGCCAGCAGCTTGGCGGGAGGGCTCTCCTACGAGCAGTACTTC.

About this clone itself: At the DNA level, this CDR3 is encoded by other sequences in the same sample as well. The chain recombines TRBV4-3 with TRBJ1-5; 8 bases map to TRBD1. This CDR3 contains 15 residues. Germline trimming cut 3 bases from V and 0 bases from J; bases unmatched to any gene: 1. CDR1 and CDR2 (germline): LGHNA, YSLEER. The CDR3 DNA is TGCGCCAGCAGCCAGGACAGGGATAGCAATCAGCCCCAGCATTTT. Amino acids: CASSQDRDSNQPQHF.

The rearrangement joins TRBV6-2 or TRBV6-3 to TRBJ1-2; TRBD1 aligns across 8 bases. The CDR3 loop spans 15 amino acids. V dropped 7 bases and J dropped 4; count of bases not matched to a gene: 11. The germline V gene encodes CDR1 MNHEY and CDR2 SVGEGT. The CDR3 region is CASTPSGQGAYGYTF. The DNA for the CDR3 is TGTGCCAGCACCCCCTCCGGACAGGGAGCCTATGGCTACACCTTC.

This clone has more than one count but fewer than ten. The chain uses TRBV7-2 and TRBJ2-5; D might be TRBD1 (5 bases). CDR3 size: 14 residues. The germline CDR1 and CDR2 sequences are SGHTA and FQGNSA. Trimming removed 6 bases at V and 4 bases at J, with 15 bases between. The CDR3 protein is CASRIAGSGETQYF. CDR3 nucleotide sequence: TGTGCCAGCAGGATAGCAGGGTCTGGAGAGACCCAGTACTTC.